The 3 T cell receptor beta chains given below trace back to one sample, sequenced in a study of blood T cell repertoires in COVID-19. Here immunoSEQ multiplex PCR was the method, and the copy in TCRdb shows in-frame clones only, minus some. The profile shows about 120,000 clones, 80% to 90% of them singletons. Sequencing was performed on peripheral blood. Receptors were obtained from a man aged 65-85 years with active or convalescent COVID-19.

The chain carries TRBV7-2 and TRBJ2-3, with 14 nucleotides matching TRBD2. J was trimmed by 0 bases and V by 1 base; bases with no gene match: 6. There are 19 residues in the CDR3. Germline CDR1 SGHTA, CDR2 FQGNSA. CDR3 region: CASSLETGTSGRSTDTQYF. CDR3 nucleotide sequence: TGTGCCAGCAGCTTAGAGACCGGGACTAGCGGGAGAAGCACAGATACGCAGTATTTT.

V usage is TRBV7-2 and J usage is TRBJ1-1, with D unclear. V lost 3 bases, J lost 0 bases, and 8 bases lay in between. The CDR3 spans 14 residues. The germline V gene encodes CDR1 SGHTA and CDR2 FQGNSA. The CDR3: CASSFPVLNTEAFF. DNA for the CDR3: TGTGCCAGCAGCTTCCCTGTTTTGAACACTGAAGCTTTCTTT.

The chain has TRBV5-4 and TRBJ2-1; 9 nucleotides align to TRBD2. Germline-derived CDR1 and CDR2 are SGHNT and YYREEE (reference sequence). V dropped 3 bases and J dropped 8; count of bases not matched to a gene: 12. The CDR3 is 16 amino acids. The CDR3 coding sequence is TGTGCCAGCAGCTGGGGTAATAGCGGGAGTTCCGATGAGCAGTTCTTC. This sequence encodes CASSWGNSGSSDEQFF.